This T cell receptor beta chain was documented in a study of shared clonotypes between healthy human individuals. Study-level background: Three plates were used per donor for CD4 naive, three for CD4 memory, two for CD8 naive and one for CD8 memory.

Germline V CDR1 and CDR2: MDHEN, SYDVKM. This CDR3 region has 15 residues. V trimming: 5 bases; J trimming: 2 bases; junction bases outside the gene matches: 6. In the case of this clone: Its antigen remains unidentified.

Regarding the study as a whole: It was observed that about 5% of naive CD4 clonotypes were shared across several donors. Clonotypes shared by all four sorted-subset donors had higher generation probabilities than non-shared clonotypes.

Data came from immunoSEQ multiplex PCR; TCRdb stores just in-frame clones and leaves some out. The sample has some 550,000 clones, 95% to 98% seen once. The investigators split CD4+ cells into a CD45RA+ naive subset and a CD45RA-negative memory subset. What was sequenced was naive CD4+ T cells sorted from blood. Subset defined: CD45RA+ positively selected. This TCR derives from a woman aged 25 to 45 in good health. This sequence joins TRBV28 and TRBJ2-7, with 10 bases aligning to TRBD2. CDR3 amino acids: CASSVSGRATYEQYF. The CDR3 nucleotides are TGTGCCAGCAGTGTAAGCGGGAGGGCGACCTACGAGCAGTACTTC.